The rows below give T cell receptor beta chains drawn from one sample of a study of blood T cell repertoires in COVID-19. Sequencing was performed with immunoSEQ multiplex PCR; in TCRdb, only in-frame clones are kept and a portion is missing. The table shows about 100,000 clones, with around 92% occurring only once. Sequencing was performed on peripheral blood. The origin of the receptors is a man aged 45-65 years with active COVID-19. Both conserved end residues are part of each CDR3. A D gene is named only where the DNA matches it firmly. The listing skips clone size in some rows; elsewhere it reads once, few, many or a size class.

V: TRBV2; D: TRBD2; length: 16; size: NA; J: TRBJ2-4; CDR3: CASSESSGQTKNIQYF; DNA: TGTGCCAGCAGTGAATCTAGCGGGCAAACCAAAAACATTCAGTACTTC
V: TRBV12-5; D: TRBD2; length: 15; size: NA; J: TRBJ2-2; CDR3: CASGLVRGDTGELFF; DNA: TGTGCTAGTGGTTTGGTACGGGGGGACACCGGGGAGCTGTTTTTT
V: TRBV7-9; D: NA; length: 13; size: NA; J: TRBJ1-1; CDR3: CASTRTEVTEAFF; DNA: TGTGCCAGCACGCGGACAGAGGTCACTGAAGCTTTCTTT
V: TRBV7-6; D: NA; length: 13; size: once; J: TRBJ2-6; CDR3: CASSSVGANVLTF; DNA: TGTGCCAGCAGCTCGGTTGGGGCCAACGTCCTGACTTTC
V: TRBV9; D: NA; length: 17; size: NA; J: TRBJ2-2; CDR3: CASSVGGGAPNTGELFF; DNA: TGTGCCAGCAGCGTAGGAGGAGGGGCACCGAACACCGGGGAGCTGTTTTTT
V: TRBV18; D: NA; length: 14; size: NA; J: TRBJ2-2; CDR3: CASSLLKGVGELFF; DNA: TGTGCCAGCTCCCTATTGAAGGGGGTCGGGGAGCTGTTTTTT
V: TRBV20-1; D: NA; length: 11; size: NA; J: TRBJ2-7; CDR3: CSARYGPEQYF; DNA: TGCAGTGCTAGATACGGTCCCGAGCAGTACTTC
V: TRBV7-9; D: NA; length: 13; size: NA; J: TRBJ1-1; CDR3: CASSFNMNTEAFF; DNA: TGTGCCAGCAGCTTCAACATGAACACTGAAGCTTTCTTT
V: TRBV28; D: NA; length: 15; size: NA; J: TRBJ1-5; CDR3: CASSPPRGSGQPQHF; DNA: TGTGCCAGCAGTCCACCCAGGGGCTCGGGTCAGCCCCAGCATTTT
V: TRBV27; D: TRBD2; length: 16; size: NA; J: TRBJ2-5; CDR3: CASSRVAGVQGETQYF; DNA: TGTGCCAGCAGCCGAGTAGCGGGAGTCCAGGGTGAGACCCAGTACTTC
V: TRBV10-1; D: TRBD2; length: 14; size: NA; J: TRBJ2-1; CDR3: CASSESGRIGEQFF; DNA: TGCGCCAGCAGTGAGAGCGGGAGAATCGGTGAGCAGTTCTTC
V: TRBV6-4; D: TRBD2; length: 13; size: NA; J: TRBJ2-1; CDR3: CASSKRGVDEQFF; DNA: TGTGCCAGCAGTAAACGGGGGGTGGATGAGCAGTTCTTC
V: TRBV28; D: TRBD2; length: 15; size: once; J: TRBJ2-7; CDR3: CASSRAGLAGLEQYF; DNA: TGTGCCAGCAGTCGGGCGGGACTAGCGGGTTTAGAGCAGTACTTC
V: TRBV28; D: TRBD1; length: 13; size: NA; J: TRBJ1-4; CDR3: CASKDRANEKLFF; DNA: TGTGCCAGCAAAGACAGGGCTAATGAAAAACTGTTTTTT
V: TRBV28; D: TRBD1; length: 15; size: NA; J: TRBJ1-2; CDR3: CASSLDRGPPNGYTF; DNA: TGTGCCAGCAGTTTAGACAGGGGGCCCCCAAATGGCTACACCTTC
V: TRBV18; D: NA; length: 12; size: NA; J: TRBJ1-1; CDR3: CASSQGSAEAFF; DNA: TGTGCCAGCTCACAGGGGTCCGCTGAAGCTTTCTTT
V: TRBV5-1; D: NA; length: 13; size: NA; J: TRBJ1-2; CDR3: CASSLEGGYGYTF; DNA: TGCGCCAGCAGCTTGGAAGGGGGCTATGGCTACACCTTC
V: TRBV7-9; D: TRBD1; length: 16; size: NA; J: TRBJ1-1; CDR3: CASSLPTGHLNTEAFF; DNA: TGTGCCAGCAGCTTACCGACAGGGCACTTGAACACTGAAGCTTTCTTT
V: TRBV4-2; D: NA; length: 15; size: NA; J: TRBJ2-1; CDR3: CASSLGGAEYHEQFF; DNA: TGTGCCAGCAGCCTAGGGGGAGCGGAGTATCACGAGCAGTTCTTC
V: TRBV6-5; D: NA; length: 15; size: NA; J: TRBJ1-3; CDR3: CASSNIGQSGNTIYF; DNA: TGTGCCAGCAGCAACATCGGACAGTCTGGAAACACCATATATTTT
V: TRBV19; D: TRBD2; length: 15; size: NA; J: TRBJ2-7; CDR3: CASSIGDSGRSEQYF; DNA: TGTGCCAGTAGTATAGGGGATAGCGGGAGATCCGAGCAGTACTTC
V: TRBV30; D: TRBD2; length: 15; size: NA; J: TRBJ2-4; CDR3: CAWEPSGRAKNIQYF; DNA: TGTGCCTGGGAGCCTAGCGGGAGGGCCAAAAACATTCAGTACTTC
V: TRBV9; D: TRBD1; length: 16; size: NA; J: TRBJ1-4; CDR3: CASSLGTGANREKLFF; DNA: TGTGCCAGCAGCCTGGGGACAGGGGCTAATCGTGAAAAACTGTTTTTT
V: TRBV28; D: NA; length: 14; size: NA; J: TRBJ1-5; CDR3: CAATLGGQDQPQHF; DNA: TGTGCCGCGACTTTGGGAGGGCAAGATCAGCCCCAGCATTTT
V: TRBV4-2; D: TRBD2; length: 13; size: NA; J: TRBJ2-7; CDR3: CASRVAGGYEQYF; DNA: TGTGCCAGCAGGGTAGCGGGAGGCTACGAGCAGTACTTC
V: TRBV30; D: NA; length: 10; size: NA; J: TRBJ2-7; CDR3: CAWKGYEQYF; DNA: TGTGCCTGGAAGGGGTACGAGCAGTACTTC
V: TRBV6-1; D: TRBD1; length: 15; size: NA; J: TRBJ1-4; CDR3: CASSEVGRGQEKLFF; DNA: TGTGCCAGCAGTGAAGTGGGCAGGGGGCAGGAAAAACTGTTTTTT
V: TRBV15; D: NA; length: 13; size: NA; J: TRBJ1-5; CDR3: CATSITLNQPQHF; DNA: TGTGCCACCAGCATCACATTGAATCAGCCCCAGCATTTT
V: TRBV4-1; D: NA; length: 17; size: NA; J: TRBJ1-2; CDR3: CASSQNSPRGISYGYTF; DNA: TGCGCCAGCAGCCAAAACTCCCCAAGGGGGATTAGCTATGGCTACACCTTC
V: TRBV6-6; D: NA; length: 13; size: NA; J: TRBJ2-1; CDR3: CASMARSYNEQFF; DNA: TGTGCCAGCATGGCTAGAAGTTACAATGAGCAGTTCTTC
V: TRBV7-8; D: TRBD1; length: 15; size: NA; J: TRBJ1-1; CDR3: CASSLATGMNTEAFF; DNA: TGTGCCAGCAGCTTAGCGACAGGGATGAACACTGAAGCTTTCTTT
V: TRBV7-2; D: TRBD2; length: 16; size: NA; J: TRBJ2-5; CDR3: CASSLVSGVGQETQYF; DNA: TGTGCCAGCAGCTTAGTTAGCGGGGTCGGGCAAGAGACCCAGTACTTC
V: TRBV7-3; D: NA; length: 14; size: few; J: TRBJ1-6; CDR3: CASSWGRNNSPLHF; DNA: TGTGCCAGCAGCTGGGGCAGAAATAATTCACCCCTCCACTTT
V: TRBV7-9; D: TRBD1; length: 13; size: once; J: TRBJ2-7; CDR3: CASSARGQYEQYF; DNA: TGTGCCAGCAGCGCCAGGGGGCAGTACGAGCAGTACTTC
V: TRBV27; D: NA; length: 14; size: NA; J: TRBJ1-4; CDR3: CASSLAGPYEKLFF; DNA: TGTGCCAGCAGTCTGGCGGGACCTTATGAAAAACTGTTTTTT
V: TRBV7-9; D: NA; length: 12; size: NA; J: TRBJ2-3; CDR3: CASRRMSDTQYF; DNA: TGTGCCAGCAGGCGAATGTCAGATACGCAGTATTTT
V: TRBV19; D: NA; length: 14; size: NA; J: TRBJ1-3; CDR3: CASKGQFSGNTIYF; DNA: TGTGCCAGTAAGGGGCAGTTCTCTGGAAACACCATATATTTT
V: TRBV18; D: NA; length: 14; size: NA; J: TRBJ2-3; CDR3: CASSPRAREDTQYF; DNA: TGTGCCAGCTCACCAAGGGCCCGGGAAGATACGCAGTATTTT
V: TRBV7-3; D: NA; length: 14; size: NA; J: TRBJ2-3; CDR3: CASSFGQGTDTQYF; DNA: TGTGCCAGCAGCTTTGGGCAAGGCACAGATACGCAGTATTTT
V: TRBV28; D: NA; length: 11; size: once; J: TRBJ1-6; CDR3: CASTSRAPLHF; DNA: TGTGCCAGCACCTCCAGGGCGCCCCTCCACTTT
V: TRBV2; D: NA; length: 14; size: NA; J: TRBJ1-5; CDR3: CASSERRENQPQHF; DNA: TGTGCCAGCAGTGAGCGACGGGAAAATCAGCCCCAGCATTTT
V: TRBV6-5; D: NA; length: 15; size: NA; J: TRBJ2-1; CDR3: CASTPQGAAYNEQFF; DNA: TGTGCCAGCACTCCTCAGGGCGCGGCCTACAATGAGCAGTTCTTC
V: TRBV20-1; D: NA; length: 12; size: NA; J: TRBJ1-2; CDR3: CSASQGSYGYTF; DNA: TGCAGTGCTAGTCAGGGTAGCTATGGCTACACCTTC
V: TRBV2; D: TRBD2; length: 17; size: NA; J: TRBJ2-7; CDR3: CASRRSLAGGPPYEQYF; DNA: TGTGCCAGCCGACGTTCCTTAGCGGGAGGGCCCCCCTACGAGCAGTACTTC
V: TRBV6-1; D: NA; length: 14; size: NA; J: TRBJ2-2; CDR3: CASREARNTGELFF; DNA: TGTGCCAGCAGAGAAGCGCGGAACACCGGGGAGCTGTTTTTT
V: TRBV19; D: NA; length: 10; size: NA; J: TRBJ2-5; CDR3: CASGGETQYF; DNA: TGTGCCAGTGGGGGGGAGACCCAGTACTTC
V: TRBV10-3; D: TRBD2; length: 15; size: NA; J: TRBJ2-1; CDR3: CAISEAGGSGNEQFF; DNA: TGTGCCATCAGTGAAGCGGGCGGGAGTGGCAATGAGCAGTTCTTC
V: TRBV11-1; D: TRBD2; length: 14; size: once; J: TRBJ2-5; CDR3: CASSSGLAGVTQYF; DNA: TGTGCCAGCAGCTCCGGACTAGCGGGAGTCACCCAGTACTTC
V: TRBV28; D: NA; length: 12; size: NA; J: TRBJ1-2; CDR3: CASSLRGFGYTF; DNA: TGTGCCAGCAGTTTACGGGGGTTTGGCTACACCTTC